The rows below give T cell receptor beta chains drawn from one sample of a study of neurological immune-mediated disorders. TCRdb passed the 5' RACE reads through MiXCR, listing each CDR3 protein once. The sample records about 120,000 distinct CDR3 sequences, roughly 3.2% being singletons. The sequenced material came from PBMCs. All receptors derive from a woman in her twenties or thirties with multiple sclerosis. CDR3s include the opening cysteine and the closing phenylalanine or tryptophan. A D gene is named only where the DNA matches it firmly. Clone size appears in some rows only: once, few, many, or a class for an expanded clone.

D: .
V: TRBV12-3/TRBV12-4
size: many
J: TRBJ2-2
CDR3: CAISLQGSAGELFF
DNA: TGTGCCATCTCCCTCCAGGGTTCGGCCGGGGAGCTGTTTTTT

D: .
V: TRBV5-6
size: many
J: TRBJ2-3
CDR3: CASSFGLRETADTQYF
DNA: TGTGCCAGCAGCTTCGGGCTGCGGGAAACGGCAGATACGCAGTATTTT

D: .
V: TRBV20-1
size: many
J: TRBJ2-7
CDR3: CSAIRLVSLPEQYF
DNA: TGCAGTGCAATTCGACTAGTCTCTCTCCCCGAGCAGTACTTC

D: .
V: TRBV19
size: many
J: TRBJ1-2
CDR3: CASTHRNPNYGYTF
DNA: TGTGCCAGTACCCACAGGAACCCTAACTATGGCTACACCTTC

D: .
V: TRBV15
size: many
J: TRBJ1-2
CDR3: CATSQGELSGYTF
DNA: TGTGCCACCTCGCAGGGCGAACTCTCCGGCTACACCTTC

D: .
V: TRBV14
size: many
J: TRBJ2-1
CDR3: CASSQVRAFSYNEQFF
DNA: TGTGCCAGCAGCCAAGTCCGTGCATTTTCCTACAATGAGCAGTTCTTC

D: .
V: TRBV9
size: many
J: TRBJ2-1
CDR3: CASSVGLHNEQFF
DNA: TGTGCCAGCAGCGTGGGACTCCACAATGAGCAGTTCTTC

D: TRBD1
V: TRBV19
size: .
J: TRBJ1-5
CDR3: CASSIRGTGSVQPQHF
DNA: TGTGCCAGTAGTATCCGAGGGACAGGCAGTGTTCAGCCCCAGCATTTT

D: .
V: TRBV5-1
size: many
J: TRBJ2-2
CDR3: CASSFTAGFNTGELFF
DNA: TGCGCCAGCAGCTTTACCGCGGGGTTTAACACCGGGGAGCTGTTTTTT

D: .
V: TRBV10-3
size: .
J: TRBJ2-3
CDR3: CAISAADTQYF
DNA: TGTGCCATCAGCGCGGCAGATACGCAGTATTTT

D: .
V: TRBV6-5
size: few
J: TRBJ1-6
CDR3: CASSPRGSRNSTLNF
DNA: TGTGCCAGCAGTCCTCGGGGGAGTCGCAATTCAACCCTCAACTTT

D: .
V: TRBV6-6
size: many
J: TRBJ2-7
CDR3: CASREESYEQYF
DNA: TGTGCCAGCAGGGAGGAAAGCTACGAGCAGTACTTC

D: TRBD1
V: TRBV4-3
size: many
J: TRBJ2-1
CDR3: CASSQPGQGLGVQFF
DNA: TGCGCCAGCAGCCAACCGGGACAGGGGCTTGGGGTGCAGTTCTTC

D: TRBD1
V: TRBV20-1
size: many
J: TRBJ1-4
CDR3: CSAKRDSNEKLFF
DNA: TGCAGTGCTAAAAGGGACAGCAATGAAAAACTGTTTTTT

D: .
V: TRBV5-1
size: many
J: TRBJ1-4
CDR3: CASSLLGTSTNEKLFF
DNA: TGCGCCAGCAGCTTGTTAGGGACCTCAACTAATGAAAAACTGTTTTTT

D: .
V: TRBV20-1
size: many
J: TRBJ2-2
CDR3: CSARTKNTGELFF
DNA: TGCAGTGCGCGGACAAAGAACACCGGGGAGCTGTTTTTT

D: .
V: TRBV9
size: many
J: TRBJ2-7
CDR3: CASSREWSSYEQYF
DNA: TGTGCCAGCAGCCGGGAGTGGAGCTCCTACGAGCAGTACTTC

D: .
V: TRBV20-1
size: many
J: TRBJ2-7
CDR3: CSARPTSLYEQYF
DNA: TGCAGTGCTAGACCTACTAGTCTCTACGAGCAGTACTTC

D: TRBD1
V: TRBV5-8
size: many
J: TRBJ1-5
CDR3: CASSPQGQGSNQPQHF
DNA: TGTGCCAGCAGCCCACAGGGGCAGGGGAGCAATCAGCCCCAGCATTTT

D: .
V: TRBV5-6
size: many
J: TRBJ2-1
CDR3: CASSLVPSTYNEQFF
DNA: TGTGCCAGCAGCTTGGTGCCCTCCACCTACAATGAGCAGTTCTTC

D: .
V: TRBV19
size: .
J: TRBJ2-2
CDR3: CASKTASNTGELFF
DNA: TGTGCCAGTAAGACGGCATCGAACACCGGGGAGCTGTTTTTT

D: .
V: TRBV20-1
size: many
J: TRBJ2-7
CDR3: CSARGIEAVGLYEQYF
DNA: TGCAGTGCTAGAGGTATCGAGGCGGTGGGGCTCTACGAGCAGTACTTC

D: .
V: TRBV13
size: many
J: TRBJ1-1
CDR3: CASSVQPGPTEAFF
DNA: TGTGCCAGCAGCGTTCAACCGGGACCCACTGAAGCTTTCTTT

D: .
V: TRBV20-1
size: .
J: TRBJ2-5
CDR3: CSVRGVQETQYF
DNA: TGCAGTGTAAGGGGGGTCCAAGAGACCCAGTACTTC

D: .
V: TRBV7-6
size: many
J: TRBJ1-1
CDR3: CASSSAGEAFF
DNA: TGTGCCAGCAGCTCGGCGGGCGAAGCTTTCTTT

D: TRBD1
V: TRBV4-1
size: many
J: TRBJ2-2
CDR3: CASSGQGDTGELFF
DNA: TGCGCCAGCAGCGGACAGGGAGACACCGGGGAGCTGTTTTTT

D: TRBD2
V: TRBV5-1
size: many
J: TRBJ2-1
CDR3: CASSPEGLVYEQFF
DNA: TGCGCCAGCAGCCCAGAAGGACTAGTCTATGAGCAGTTCTTC

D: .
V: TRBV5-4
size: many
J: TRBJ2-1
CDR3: CASSLVSGIYNEQFF
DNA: TGTGCCAGCAGCTTGGTGTCGGGGATCTACAATGAGCAGTTCTTC

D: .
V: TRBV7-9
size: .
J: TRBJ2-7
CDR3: CASRLKGSYEQYF
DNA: TGTGCCAGCAGACTAAAGGGTTCCTACGAGCAGTACTTC

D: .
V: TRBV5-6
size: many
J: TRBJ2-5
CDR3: CASSLGSQETQYF
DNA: TGTGCCAGCAGCTTGGGATCCCAAGAGACCCAGTACTTC

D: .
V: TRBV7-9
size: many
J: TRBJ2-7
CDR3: CASSLTGRVIYEQYF
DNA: TGTGCCAGCAGCCTCACGGGCAGGGTTATCTACGAGCAGTACTTC

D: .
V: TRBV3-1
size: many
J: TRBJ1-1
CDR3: CASSPTGHTEAFF
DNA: TGTGCCAGCAGCCCTACAGGGCACACTGAAGCTTTCTTT

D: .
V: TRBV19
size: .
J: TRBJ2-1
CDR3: CASSPSGLPVREQFF
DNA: TGTGCCAGTAGTCCCTCGGGACTTCCAGTGAGGGAGCAGTTCTTC

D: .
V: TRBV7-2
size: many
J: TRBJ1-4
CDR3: CASSPRVGIATNEKLFF
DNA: TGTGCCAGCAGCCCGCGCGTCGGGATCGCAACTAATGAAAAACTGTTTTTT

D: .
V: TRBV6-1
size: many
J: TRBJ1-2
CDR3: CATLAGYTF
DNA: TGTGCCACCCTTGCTGGCTACACCTTC

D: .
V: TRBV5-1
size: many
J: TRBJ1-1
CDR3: CASSLGQRNTEAFF
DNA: TGCGCCAGCAGCTTAGGCCAGCGCAACACTGAAGCTTTCTTT

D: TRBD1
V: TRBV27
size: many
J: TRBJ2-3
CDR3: CASSWTVDRVADTQYF
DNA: TGTGCCAGCAGTTGGACCGTGGACAGGGTAGCAGATACGCAGTATTTT

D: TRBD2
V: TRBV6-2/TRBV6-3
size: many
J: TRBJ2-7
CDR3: CAVTSGGSYEQYF
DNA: TGTGCCGTCACTAGCGGGGGTTCCTACGAGCAGTACTTC

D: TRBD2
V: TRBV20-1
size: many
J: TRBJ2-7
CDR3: CSAGPSGLGHEQYF
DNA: TGCAGTGCCGGTCCCTCGGGACTAGGCCACGAGCAGTACTTC

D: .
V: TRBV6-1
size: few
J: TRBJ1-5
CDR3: CASSEFGNQPQHF
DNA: TGTGCCAGCAGTGAATTCGGGAATCAGCCCCAGCATTTT

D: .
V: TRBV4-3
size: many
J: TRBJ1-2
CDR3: CASSQERGPWGYGYTF
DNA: TGCGCCAGCAGCCAAGAACGGGGGCCTTGGGGCTATGGCTACACCTTC

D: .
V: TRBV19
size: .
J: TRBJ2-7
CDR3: CASSITKSEIYEQYF
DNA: TGTGCCAGTAGTATTACTAAGTCAGAAATATACGAGCAGTACTTC

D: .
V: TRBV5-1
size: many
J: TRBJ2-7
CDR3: CASSPSQGSSYEQYF
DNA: TGCGCCAGCAGCCCGAGTCAGGGGAGCTCCTACGAGCAGTACTTC

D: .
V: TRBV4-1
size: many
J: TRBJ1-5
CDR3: CASSQETGQGNQPQHF
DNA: TGCGCCAGCAGCCAAGAAACAGGCCAGGGCAATCAGCCCCAGCATTTT

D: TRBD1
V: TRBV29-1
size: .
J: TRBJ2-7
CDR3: CSVLDRAGYEQYF
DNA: TGCAGCGTTTTGGACAGGGCGGGCTACGAGCAGTACTTC

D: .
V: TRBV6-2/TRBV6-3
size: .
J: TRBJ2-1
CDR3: CATRGSSYNEQFF
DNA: TGTGCCACACGGGGGAGCTCCTACAATGAGCAGTTCTTC

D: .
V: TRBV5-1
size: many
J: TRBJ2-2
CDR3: CASSLSQGGVNTGELFF
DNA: TGCGCCAGCAGCTTGTCCCAAGGGGGAGTTAACACCGGGGAGCTGTTTTTT

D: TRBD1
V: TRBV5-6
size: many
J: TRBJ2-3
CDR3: CASSPLSQTGSTDTQYF
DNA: TGTGCCAGCAGCCCCCTCTCCCAGACAGGGAGCACAGATACGCAGTATTTT

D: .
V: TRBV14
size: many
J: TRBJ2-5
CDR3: CASSRAYQETQYF
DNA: TGTGCCAGCAGCCGGGCGTACCAAGAGACCCAGTACTTC

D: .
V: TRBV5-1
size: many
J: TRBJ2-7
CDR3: CASSGFPRGDYEQYF
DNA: TGCGCCAGCAGCGGGTTCCCAAGGGGAGACTACGAGCAGTACTTC

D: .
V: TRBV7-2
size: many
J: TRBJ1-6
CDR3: CASSSTPRGTNSPLHF
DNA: TGTGCCAGCAGCTCCACCCCCCGGGGGACCAATTCACCCCTCCACTTT

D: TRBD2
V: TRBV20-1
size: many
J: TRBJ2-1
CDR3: CSARPVTSGRSNEQFF
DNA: TGCAGTGCTAGACCTGTGACTAGCGGGAGGAGCAATGAGCAGTTCTTC

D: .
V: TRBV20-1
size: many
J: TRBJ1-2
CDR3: CSMDLLTSLDYGYTF
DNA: TGCAGTATGGACCTCCTAACCTCGCTCGACTATGGCTACACCTTC

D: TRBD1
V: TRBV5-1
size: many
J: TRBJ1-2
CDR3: CASSVRGGQGARGYTF
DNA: TGCGCCAGCAGCGTTAGAGGGGGACAGGGGGCGCGTGGCTACACCTTC